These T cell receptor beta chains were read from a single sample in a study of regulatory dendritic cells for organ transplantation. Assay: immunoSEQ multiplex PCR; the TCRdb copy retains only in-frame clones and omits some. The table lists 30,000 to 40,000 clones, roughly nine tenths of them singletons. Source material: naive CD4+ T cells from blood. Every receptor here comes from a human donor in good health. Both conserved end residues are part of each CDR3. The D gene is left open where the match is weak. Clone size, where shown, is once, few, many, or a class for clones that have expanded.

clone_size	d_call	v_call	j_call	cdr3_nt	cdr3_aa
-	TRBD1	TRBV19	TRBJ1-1	TGTGCCAGCTCGACAGGGGGCGCGGATGGGAACACTGAAGCTTTCTTT	CASSTGGADGNTEAFF
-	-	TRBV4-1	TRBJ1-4	TGCGCCAGCAGCCCAACCTTGGGTGAAAAACTGTTTTTT	CASSPTLGEKLFF
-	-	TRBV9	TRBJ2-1	TGTGCCAGCAGCGTAGTAGGGGGGAACAATGAGCAGTTCTTC	CASSVVGGNNEQFF
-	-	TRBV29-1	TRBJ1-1	TGCAGCTTCCGGGCGAACACTGAAGCTTTCTTT	CSFRANTEAFF
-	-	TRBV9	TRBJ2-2	TGTGCCAGCAGCGGTGGACAGACCACCGGGGAGCTGTTTTTT	CASSGGQTTGELFF
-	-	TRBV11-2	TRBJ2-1	TGTGCCAGCAGCTTAGGTCTAGTGTTCACCTACAATGAGCAGTTCTTC	CASSLGLVFTYNEQFF
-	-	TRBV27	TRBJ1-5	TGTGCCACCACCGGGGACGCCGTAAGCAATCAGCCCCAGCATTTT	CATTGDAVSNQPQHF
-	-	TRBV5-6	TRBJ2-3	TGTGCCAGCAGCTTGGCCAGGCCGAGCGGGAGCACAGATACGCAGTATTTT	CASSLARPSGSTDTQYF
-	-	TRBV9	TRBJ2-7	TGTGCCAGCAGCCTTGGGACAAAGTCCTACGAGCAGTACTTC	CASSLGTKSYEQYF
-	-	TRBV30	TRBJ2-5	TGTGCCTGGAGTGCGCGGGATATCCAAGAGACCCAGTACTTC	CAWSARDIQETQYF
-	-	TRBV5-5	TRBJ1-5	TGTGCCAGCAGCTTCGGGCAGGGATTACAGCCCCAGCATTTT	CASSFGQGLQPQHF
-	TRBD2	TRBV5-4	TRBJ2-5	TGTGCCAGCAGCCTAGCGACTAGCGGGGGATCAGGGGAGACCCAGTACTTC	CASSLATSGGSGETQYF
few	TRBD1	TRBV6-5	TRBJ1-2	TGTGCCAGCAGTTATGGGACAGGGAGTAAGGGCTACACCTTC	CASSYGTGSKGYTF
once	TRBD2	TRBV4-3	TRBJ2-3	TGCGCCAGCAGCCAAAGGCGGGAGCCCCCAGATACGCAGTATTTT	CASSQRREPPDTQYF
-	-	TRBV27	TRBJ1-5	TGTGCCAGCAGTTTATCGGCCATCAGGGGGCCCCAGCATTTT	CASSLSAIRGPQHF
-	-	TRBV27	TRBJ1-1	TGTGCCAGCAGTTTATCGGCCCGGGCTAGCACTGAAGCTTTCTTT	CASSLSARASTEAFF
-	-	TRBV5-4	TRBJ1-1	TGTGCCAGCAGCTTGGGTCAGGCGAACACTGAAGCTTTCTTT	CASSLGQANTEAFF
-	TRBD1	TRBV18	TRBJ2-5	TGTGCCAGCTCACGAAGGACAGGGACCCAAGAGACCCAGTACTTC	CASSRRTGTQETQYF
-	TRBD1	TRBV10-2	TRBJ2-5	TGCGCCACCAACAGGGGGGAGACCCAGTACTTC	CATNRGETQYF
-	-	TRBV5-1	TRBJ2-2	TGCGCCAGCAGCTTGAGGATAAACACCGGGGAGCTGCTTTTT	CASSLRINTGELLF
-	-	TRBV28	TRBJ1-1	TGTGCCAGCAGTTTATTACAAAACACTGAAGCTTTCTTT	CASSLLQNTEAFF
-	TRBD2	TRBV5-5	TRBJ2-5	TGTGCCAGCAGCCCGACTAGCGGGGAAGAGACCCAGTACTTC	CASSPTSGEETQYF
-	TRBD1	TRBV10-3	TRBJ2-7	TGTGCCATCAGTGAGTGGACAGGGGGGGACGAGCAGTACTTC	CAISEWTGGDEQYF
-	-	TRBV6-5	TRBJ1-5	TGTGCCAGCAGTTACGCGGGGCCGGGCAATCAGCCCCAGCATTTT	CASSYAGPGNQPQHF
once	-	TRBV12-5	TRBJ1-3	TGTGCTAGTGGAGGGTGGTCTGGAAACACCATATATTTT	CASGGWSGNTIYF
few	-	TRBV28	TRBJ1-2	TGTGCCAGCAAGCGGGCTAACTATGGCTACACCTTC	CASKRANYGYTF
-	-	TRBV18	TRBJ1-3	TGTGCCAGCTCACCACCGGGGCCGAGCTCTGGAAACACCATATATTTT	CASSPPGPSSGNTIYF
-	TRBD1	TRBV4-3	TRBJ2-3	TGCGCCAGCAGCCCGGGACAGCGGATGAGCACAGATACGCAGTATTTT	CASSPGQRMSTDTQYF
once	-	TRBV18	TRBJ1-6	TGTGCCAGCTCGGACAGTTTTCCCCATAATTCACCCCTCCACTTT	CASSDSFPHNSPLHF
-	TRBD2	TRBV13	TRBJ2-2	TGTGCCAGCAGCTTAATGGCGGGAGGGCCCGGGGAGCTGTTTTTT	CASSLMAGGPGELFF
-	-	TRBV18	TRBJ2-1	TGTGCCAGCTCACCCGGTGGGACCGACTACAATGAGCAGTTCTTC	CASSPGGTDYNEQFF
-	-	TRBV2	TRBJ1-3	TGTGCCAGCAGTGAAGGACGATCTAAAGGAGGAAACACCATATATTTT	CASSEGRSKGGNTIYF
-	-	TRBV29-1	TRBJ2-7	TGCAGCGTAAAAAAAGACACCCTCGGACCCCCGAGCACATACGAGCAGTACTTC	CSVKKDTLGPPSTYEQYF
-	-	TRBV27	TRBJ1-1	TGTGCCAGCAGTTTTCAAGGGGGGGGAATGGCTTTCTTT	CASSFQGGGMAFF
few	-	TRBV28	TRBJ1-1	TGTGCCAGCAGTTTAAGGACTGAAGCTTTCTTT	CASSLRTEAFF
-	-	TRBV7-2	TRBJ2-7	TGTGCCAGCAGCATCTACTCCTACGAGCAGTACTTC	CASSIYSYEQYF
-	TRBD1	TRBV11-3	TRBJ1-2	TGTGCCAGCAGCTTAGGAGCAGGGGGCTGGTATGGCTACACCTTC	CASSLGAGGWYGYTF
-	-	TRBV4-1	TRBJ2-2	TGCGCCAGCAGGAGCTACGGGGAGCTGTTTTTT	CASRSYGELFF
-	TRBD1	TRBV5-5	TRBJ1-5	TGTGCCAGCAGCCTCGGACAGGGAACACAGCCCCAGCATTTT	CASSLGQGTQPQHF
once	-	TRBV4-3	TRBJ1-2	TGCGCCAGCAGCCAAGATTTGAGTACTGGCTACACCTTC	CASSQDLSTGYTF
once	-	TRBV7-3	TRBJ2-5	TGTGCCAGCAGCCGGGACCAAGAAGAGACCCAGTACTTC	CASSRDQEETQYF
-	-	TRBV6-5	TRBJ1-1	TGTGCCAGCAGTTACCTTCGGACTGACACTGAAGCTTTCTTT	CASSYLRTDTEAFF
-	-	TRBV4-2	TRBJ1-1	TGTGCCAGCAGCCGACCGGAGCTGACCACTGAAGCTTTCTTT	CASSRPELTTEAFF
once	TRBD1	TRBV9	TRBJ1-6	TGTGCCAGCAGCGCGACAGGGGATAGGGCGCCCCTCCACTTT	CASSATGDRAPLHF
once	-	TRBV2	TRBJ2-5	TGTGCCAGCAGGGGAACAGGAGAGACCCAGTACTTC	CASRGTGETQYF
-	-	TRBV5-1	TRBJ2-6	TGCGCCAGCAGCTTATCCCCCCTGAGCTCTGGGGCCAACGTCCTGACTTTC	CASSLSPLSSGANVLTF
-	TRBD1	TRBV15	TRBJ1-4	TGTGCCACCAGCAGAAGGACAGGGTTTAATGAAAAACTGTTTTTT	CATSRRTGFNEKLFF
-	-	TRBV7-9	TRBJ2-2	TGTGCCAGCAGCTTAGGCAGGGCGGTTGGGGAGCTGTTTTTT	CASSLGRAVGELFF